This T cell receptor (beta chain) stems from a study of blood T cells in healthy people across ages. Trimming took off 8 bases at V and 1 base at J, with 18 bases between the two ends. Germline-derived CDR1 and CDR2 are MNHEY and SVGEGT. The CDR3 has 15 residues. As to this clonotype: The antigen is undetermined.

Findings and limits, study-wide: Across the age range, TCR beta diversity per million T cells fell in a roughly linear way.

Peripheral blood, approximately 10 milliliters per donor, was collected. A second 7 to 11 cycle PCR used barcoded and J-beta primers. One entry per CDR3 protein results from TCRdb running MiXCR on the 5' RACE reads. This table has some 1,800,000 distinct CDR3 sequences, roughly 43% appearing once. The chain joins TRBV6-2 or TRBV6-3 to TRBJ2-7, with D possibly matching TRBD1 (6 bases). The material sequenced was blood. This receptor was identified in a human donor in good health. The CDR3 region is CASGGRLGGSYEQYF. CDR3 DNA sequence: TGTGCCAGCGGTGGACGTCTAGGGGGATCCTACGAGCAGTACTTC.